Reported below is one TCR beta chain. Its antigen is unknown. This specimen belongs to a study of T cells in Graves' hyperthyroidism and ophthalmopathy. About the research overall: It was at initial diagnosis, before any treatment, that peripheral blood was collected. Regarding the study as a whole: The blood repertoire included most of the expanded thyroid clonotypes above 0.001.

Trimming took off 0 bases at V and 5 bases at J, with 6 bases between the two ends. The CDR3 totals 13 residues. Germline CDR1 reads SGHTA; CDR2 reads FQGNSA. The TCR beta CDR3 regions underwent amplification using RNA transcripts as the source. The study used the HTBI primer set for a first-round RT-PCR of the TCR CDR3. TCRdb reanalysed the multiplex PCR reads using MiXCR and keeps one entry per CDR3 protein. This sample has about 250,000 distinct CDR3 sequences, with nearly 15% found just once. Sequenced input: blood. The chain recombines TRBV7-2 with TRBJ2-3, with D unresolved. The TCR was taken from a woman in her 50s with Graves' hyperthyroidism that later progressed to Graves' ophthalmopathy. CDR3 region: CASSLAQKDTQYF. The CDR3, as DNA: TGTGCCAGCAGCTTAGCACAGAAAGATACGCAGTATTTT.